This is a list of T cell receptor beta chains from one sample in a study of vaccination effects on CD4 cells after COVID-19. The protocol was immunoSEQ multiplex PCR, while the TCRdb copy is restricted to in-frame clones and leaves out a portion. The data show roughly 41,000 clones, about 67% seen once. Antigen specificity for these receptors is unknown. The specimen comprised CD4+ T cells from PBMCs cultured without peptide, sampled after COVID-19 vaccination. The origin of the receptors is a human donor who received a COVID-19 vaccine. Each CDR3 is given with its conserved first and last residue. The D gene is left open where the match is weak. Part of the rows lack a size; the others show once, few, many or a class for expanded clones.

few,TRBJ2-7,-,TRBV11-2,CASSLYRYEQYF,TGTGCCAGCAGCTTATATAGATACGAGCAGTACTTC
-,TRBJ1-4,TRBD1,TRBV19,CASSDRGQGEKLFF,TGTGCCAGTTCGGACAGGGGGCAAGGTGAAAAACTGTTTTTT
-,TRBJ2-3,TRBD1,TRBV11-2,CASSLFNWDREIF,TGTGCCAGCAGCTTATTTAATTGGGACAGGGAAATTTTT
once,TRBJ1-3,-,TRBV2,CASTGAPAGNTIYF,TGTGCCAGCACAGGGGCCCCGGCTGGAAACACCATATATTTT
-,TRBJ2-3,-,TRBV11-2,CASSLAPSNTDTQYF,TGTGCCAGCAGCTTAGCTCCCAGTAACACAGATACGCAGTATTTT
-,TRBJ2-1,-,TRBV3-1/TRBV3-2,CASSQTAFGGNEQFF,TGTGCCAGCAGCCAAACAGCATTTGGAGGCAATGAGCAGTTCTTC
-,TRBJ1-2,-,TRBV7-9,CAGSLKGTQINYGYTF,TGTGCCGGCAGCCTCAAAGGTACACAGATTAACTATGGCTACACCTTC
-,TRBJ1-5,-,TRBV3-1/TRBV3-2,CASSQDEVQPQHF,TGTGCCAGCAGCCAAGATGAGGTTCAGCCCCAGCATTTT
-,TRBJ1-2,TRBD1,TRBV25-1,CASSDIGTGGLNYGYTF,TGTGCCAGCAGTGATATAGGGACAGGGGGCCTGAACTATGGCTACACCTTC
few,TRBJ1-1,TRBD1,TRBV7-9,CASSLNRGRTEAFF,TGTGCCAGCAGCTTAAACAGGGGGCGGACTGAAGCTTTCTTT
few,TRBJ2-2,TRBD2,TRBV5-4,CASSPGLAGSGELFF,TGTGCCAGCAGCCCCGGGTTAGCGGGGTCCGGGGAGCTGTTTTTT
-,TRBJ1-2,-,TRBV5-1,CASSLATDYGYTF,TGCGCCAGCAGCTTGGCTACAGACTATGGCTACACCTTC
once,TRBJ2-3,TRBD2,TRBV19,CASSIGLAVNTDTQYF,TGTGCCAGTAGTATTGGGCTAGCGGTGAACACAGATACGCAGTATTTT
once,TRBJ2-7,-,TRBV19,CASSIGGPVYEQYF,TGTGCCAGTAGTATAGGGGGTCCCGTCTACGAGCAGTACTTC
-,TRBJ2-3,-,TRBV27,CASTRGHPIDTQYF,TGTGCCAGCACGCGGGGCCACCCCATAGATACGCAGTATTTT
-,TRBJ1-6,-,TRBV10-3,CAISESGGLVGSPLHF,TGTGCCATCAGTGAGTCGGGGGGTCTGGTGGGTTCACCCCTCCACTTT
-,TRBJ2-5,-,TRBV18,CASTESLVETQYF,TGTGCCAGCACGGAATCACTTGTAGAGACCCAGTACTTC
-,TRBJ2-5,-,TRBV6-1,CASSERWLVLVETQYF,TGTGCCAGCAGTGAAAGGTGGCTAGTCTTGGTCGAGACCCAGTACTTC
-,TRBJ1-2,-,TRBV12-3/TRBV12-4,CASYLDGYTF,TGTGCCAGCTATTTAGATGGCTACACCTTC
few,TRBJ1-1,-,TRBV5-1,CASRRLGDMNTEAFF,TGCGCCAGCAGGAGACTAGGGGACATGAACACTGAAGCTTTCTTT
-,TRBJ1-5,-,TRBV6-1,CASSVGIPVGLYSNQPQHF,TGTGCCAGCAGTGTGGGAATCCCAGTGGGTCTATATAGCAATCAGCCCCAGCATTTT
few,TRBJ1-6,-,TRBV14,CASRWGGNSPLHF,TGTGCCAGCAGATGGGGTGGTAATTCACCCCTCCACTTT
-,TRBJ2-5,-,TRBV10-1,CASRPSASPGETQYF,TGCGCCAGCAGACCGAGCGCGAGTCCGGGCGAGACCCAGTACTTC
-,TRBJ2-1,-,TRBV6-6,CATTLDSVNEQFF,TGTGCCACCACTTTGGACAGCGTAAATGAGCAGTTCTTC
few,TRBJ1-2,TRBD1,TRBV12-5,CASGLRDRANYGYTF,TGTGCTAGTGGACTCCGGGACAGGGCTAACTATGGCTACACCTTC